This entry lists 14 T cell receptor beta chains sequenced from one sample in a study of CD4+ T cells in melanoma. The data were produced by immunoSEQ multiplex PCR, yet TCRdb's version contains in-frame clones alone and is incomplete. The sample holds about 10,000 clones, approximately 67% seen once. The sample taken for sequencing was cells from a culture (not recorded whether cultured in vitro). The receptors originated from a human donor with melanoma.

V usage is TRBV9 and J usage is TRBJ2-6; D ambiguous. The germline CDR1 and CDR2 sequences are SGDLS and YYNGEE. Trimming left V 3 bases short and J 0 bases short, with 4 bases between. The CDR3 covers 14 residues. CDR3 in DNA: TGTGCCAGCAGCGCAGTCTCTGGGGCCAACGTCCTGACTTTC. Translated, it gives CASSAVSGANVLTF.

The chain carries TRBV19 and TRBJ2-5; 8 bases are shared with TRBD2. V gave up 3 bases and J gave up 2 bases; unmatched junction bases: 8. This CDR3 has 16 residues. Per germline, CDR1 LNHDA and CDR2 SQIVND (reference sequence). For the CDR3, the DNA is TGTGCCAGTAGTATCGAGCGGGGGACGTCTCAAGAGACCCAGTACTTC. It translates to CASSIERGTSQETQYF.

This chain uses TRBV15 with TRBJ2-1; the D gene could be TRBD1 or TRBD2 (5 bases each). Trimming removed 5 bases at V and 9 bases at J, with 20 bases between. The CDR3 is 15 residues long. In germline, CDR1 is LNHNV, CDR2 YYDKDF (reference sequence). For the CDR3, the DNA is TGTGCCACCAGCGCTCCGGGACGGTTAGGCCCTGAGCAGTTCTTC. Translating it yields CATSAPGRLGPEQFF.

The chain employs TRBV5-1 and TRBJ2-3; the match to TRBD1 covers 7 bases. Germline CDR1 and CDR2: SGHRS and YFSETQ. The CDR3 is 15 residues long. Unmatched junction bases numbered 4, after V lost 3 bases and J lost 0 bases. The CDR3 DNA follows: TGCGCCAGCAGCTGGGACAGTACTAGCACAGATACGCAGTATTTT. It specifies CASSWDSTSTDTQYF.

This clone was seen more than once but under ten times. This chain links TRBV29-1 with TRBJ2-1; TRBD2 matches at 10 bases. Trimming cost V 6 bases and J 10 bases; bases outside gene matches: 15. The CDR3 extends over 15 amino acids. CDR1 and CDR2 from the germline V gene are SQVTM and ANQGSEA. The CDR3 coding sequence is TGCAGCGTCAGCCCCCAAAGCGGGGGGGCAGAGGAGCAGTTCTTC. Residues: CSVSPQSGGAEEQFF.

The V gene is TRBV6-1, the J gene TRBJ1-5; D possibly corresponds to TRBD1 (6 bases). The V and J ends lost 4 bases and 3 bases respectively, with 16 bases between them. Germline assignment: CDR1 MNHNS and CDR2 SASEGT. The CDR3 loop spans 16 amino acids. CDR3 nucleotide sequence: TGTGCCAGCAGTGCCAACCCCGACAGGTTCAATCAGCCCCAGCATTTT. Its translation: CASSANPDRFNQPQHF.

The genes are TRBV30 and TRBJ1-5; D remains ambiguous. The CDR3 sequence is 14 residues long. Germline V gives CDR1 GTSNPN, CDR2 SVGIG (reference sequence). V was pared by 3 bases and J by 2 bases, with 11 bases between. CDR3 nucleotide sequence: TGTGCCTGGAGCGGCAGTGTTGGCAATCAGCCCCAGCATTTT. It specifies CAWSGSVGNQPQHF.

The chain is built from TRBV25-1 and TRBJ1-3; 8 nucleotides line up with TRBD1. J was trimmed by 0 bases and V by 4 bases; bases with no gene match: 8. Germline V gene lookup returns CDR1 MGHDK and CDR2 SYGVNS. CDR3 length: 17 amino acids. The CDR3 here is CASSGGRGLFSGNTIYF. The CDR3 nucleotides read TGTGCCAGCAGTGGAGGCAGGGGGCTGTTCTCTGGAAACACCATATATTTT.

CDR3: CASRQGAIYEQYF. The CDR3 DNA is TGTGCCAGCAGACAGGGGGCAATCTACGAGCAGTACTTC. The chain employs TRBV11-1 and TRBJ2-7, with 9 bases identical to TRBD1. The ends lost 6 bases at V and 3 bases at J; junction bases unmatched: 3. This CDR3 has 13 residues. Per the germline V gene, CDR1 is SGHAT and CDR2 is FQDESV (reference sequence).

V gene TRBV9 combines with J gene TRBJ1-2, with 10 bases matching TRBD1. The germline CDR1 and CDR2 sequences are SGDLS and YYNGEE. This CDR3 is built from 16 residues. The junction had 13 bases not matched to a gene; V was cut back by 4 bases and J by 7 bases. This CDR3 is CASSPTGTGESFGYTF. The CDR3 DNA reads as TGTGCCAGCAGCCCGACCGGGACAGGGGAATCTTTTGGCTACACCTTC.

The V call is TRBV4-1, the J call TRBJ2-5; 12 nucleotides line up with TRBD2. This CDR3 spans 19 amino acids. V dropped 1 base and J dropped 1; count of bases not matched to a gene: 10. The germline V gene encodes CDR1 MGHRA and CDR2 YSYEKL. CDR3 amino acids: CASSQVPVTSGGPQETQYF. The CDR3 nucleotides read TGCGCCAGCAGCCAAGTTCCGGTCACTAGCGGGGGGCCCCAAGAGACCCAGTACTTC.

The chain combines TRBV2 with TRBJ2-6; D gene uncertain. Trimming shortened V by 6 bases and J by 4 bases, and 4 bases separated the two germline ends. Germline V gene data show CDR1 as SNHLY and CDR2 as FYNNEI. This CDR3 has 12 residues. CDR3 sequence (DNA): TGTGCCAGCAGAGCCGGGGCCAACGTCCTGACTTTC. Amino acids: CASRAGANVLTF.

The chain combines TRBV5-4 with TRBJ2-5, with no clear D. V was trimmed by 0 bases and J by 4 bases, leaving 4 bases between them. CDR3 length equals 12 residues. CDR1 SGHNT and CDR2 YYREEE come from the germline V gene (reference sequence). CDR3 nucleotides: TGTGCCAGCAGCTTGGAAGGAGAGACCCAGTACTTC. Amino acids: CASSLEGETQYF. Combining the CDR3 with reference TRBV5-4 and TRBJ2-5 gives the whole variable domain ETGVTQSPTHLIKTRGQQVTLRCSSQSGHNTVSWYQQALGQGPQFIFQYYREEENGRGNFPPRFSGLQFPNYSSELNVNALELDDSALYLCASSLEGETQYFGPGTRLLVL.

V usage is TRBV18 and J usage is TRBJ1-2; D ambiguous. V gave up 3 bases and J gave up 0 bases, with 8 bases separating them. CDR1 KGHSH and CDR2 LQKENI come from the germline V gene. The CDR3 runs 14 residues. CDR3 amino acids: CASSPGRSNYGYTF. The CDR3, as DNA: TGTGCCAGCTCACCGGGGAGATCTAACTATGGCTACACCTTC.